These T cell receptor beta chains were read from a single sample in a study of identical twins. TCRdb re-called the 5' RACE reads with MiXCR, one entry per CDR3 protein. This table has about 470,000 distinct CDR3 sequences, more than 20% appearing once. A further study also used this sample, focusing on T cells expressing NK-cell markers.

The sequenced sample consisted of CD4+ T cells sorted from blood. The receptors were gathered from a woman in her late teens or twenties in good health. Each CDR3 is given with its conserved first and last residue. The D gene is left open where the match is weak. Size is omitted from some rows. Given values are once, few, many or a class for expanded clones.

V gene	J gene	D gene	clone size	CDR3 protein	CDR3 DNA
TRBV12-3/TRBV12-4	TRBJ2-1	TRBD2	few	CASSSQSGGWYNEQFF	TGTGCCAGCAGCTCCCAAAGCGGGGGGTGGTACAATGAGCAGTTCTTC
TRBV12-3/TRBV12-4	TRBJ2-2	-	many	CASSFGVRNTGELFF	TGTGCCAGCAGTTTCGGGGTGCGGAACACCGGGGAGCTGTTTTTT
TRBV15	TRBJ2-3	-	-	CATSTGPDTDTQYF	TGTGCCACCAGCACAGGACCTGACACAGATACGCAGTATTTT
TRBV20-1	TRBJ2-1	TRBD2	-	CSASRGTSGSYNEQFF	TGCAGTGCTAGTAGGGGGACTAGCGGGAGTTATAATGAGCAGTTCTTC
TRBV4-1	TRBJ1-1	-	-	CASSPNRAGNTEAFF	TGCGCCAGCAGCCCCAACAGGGCCGGGAACACTGAAGCTTTCTTT
TRBV25-1	TRBJ2-4	TRBD1	few	CASSISTGDANIQYF	TGTGCCAGTAGTATCTCTACAGGGGATGCAAACATTCAGTACTTC
TRBV7-9	TRBJ1-2	-	-	CASSQEGRDTTF	TGTGCCAGCAGCCAGGAGGGTCGGGACACCACCTTC
TRBV7-2	TRBJ2-7	-	-	CASSLAGLGTYEQYF	TGTGCCAGCAGCTTAGCGGGACTCGGAACCTACGAGCAGTACTTC
TRBV7-9	TRBJ1-4	-	-	CASSKADTTNEKLFF	TGTGCCAGCAGCAAAGCCGACACAACTAATGAAAAACTGTTTTTT
TRBV13	TRBJ2-7	-	few	CASSLAIRQDYSYEQYF	TGTGCCAGCAGCTTAGCCATAAGACAGGATTACTCCTACGAGCAGTACTTC
TRBV9	TRBJ2-7	TRBD2	-	CASSVATLAGRYEQYF	TGTGCCAGCAGCGTAGCTACACTAGCGGGCCGTTACGAGCAGTACTTC
TRBV20-1	TRBJ1-3	TRBD1	many	CSASRTGDGYTIYF	TGCAGTGCTTCACGGACAGGAGATGGATACACCATATATTTT
TRBV5-6	TRBJ2-7	-	-	CASSHGGGRTYEQYF	TGTGCCAGCAGCCACGGGGGCGGCAGAACCTACGAGCAGTACTTC
TRBV12-3/TRBV12-4	TRBJ2-3	TRBD2	few	CASSRSGTSDTQYF	TGTGCCAGCAGTCGCTCCGGGACTAGCGATACGCAGTATTTT
TRBV5-1	TRBJ2-6	-	-	CASSASPSGANVLTF	TGCGCCAGCAGCGCGTCCCCTTCTGGGGCCAACGTCCTGACTTTC
TRBV5-8	TRBJ1-2	-	few	CASSLITGRNGYTF	TGTGCCAGCAGCTTGATTACAGGGAGGAATGGCTACACCTTC
TRBV20-1	TRBJ1-2	-	few	CSADRPGRSYGYTF	TGCAGTGCTGACAGGCCCGGGCGGAGCTATGGCTACACCTTC
TRBV10-3	TRBJ2-2	TRBD1	few	CAITRTGEAGELFF	TGTGCCATCACCAGGACAGGGGAGGCCGGGGAGCTGTTTTTT
TRBV21-1	TRBJ2-2	-	many	CASNTGTLNTGELFF	TGTGCCAGCAATACCGGGACCTTGAACACCGGGGAGCTGTTTTTT
TRBV20-1	TRBJ2-3	TRBD2	-	CSARDSGLAGNTDTQYF	TGCAGTGCTAGAGATTCGGGACTAGCGGGAAACACAGATACGCAGTATTTT
TRBV24-1	TRBJ2-1	-	-	CATSDPQGSSYNEQFF	TGTGCCACCAGTGATCCCCAGGGATCTTCCTACAATGAGCAGTTCTTC
TRBV5-1	TRBJ2-1	TRBD2	-	CASSSTGLAGGSYNEQFF	TGCGCCAGCAGCTCTACCGGACTAGCGGGGGGGTCATACAATGAGCAGTTCTTC
TRBV20-1	TRBJ2-5	-	-	CSARLTQTQYF	TGCAGTGCTAGACTAACTCAGACCCAGTACTTC
TRBV20-1	TRBJ2-3	TRBD2	-	CSARATTSQKGYF	TGCAGTGCTAGAGCGACGACTAGCCAAAAAGGGTATTTT
TRBV19	TRBJ2-7	-	few	CASSIGPKREQYF	TGTGCCAGTAGTATCGGACCGAAGAGGGAGCAGTACTTC
TRBV6-2/TRBV6-3	TRBJ2-1	TRBD2	once	CASSPTSVNNEQFF	TGTGCCAGCAGTCCGACTAGCGTAAACAATGAGCAGTTCTTC
TRBV5-6	TRBJ2-7	-	few	CASSLFGGLYEQYF	TGTGCCAGCAGCTTGTTCGGAGGCCTCTACGAGCAGTACTTC
TRBV6-2/TRBV6-3	TRBJ1-1	-	-	CASSPLTPDTEAFF	TGTGCCAGCAGTCCCCTGACTCCTGACACTGAAGCTTTCTTT
TRBV14	TRBJ2-3	-	many	CASSQAGRQLPQYF	TGTGCCAGCAGCCAAGCGGGACGCCAGTTGCCGCAGTATTTT
TRBV20-1	TRBJ2-1	-	few	CSASWRGNEQFF	TGCAGTGCTAGCTGGCGTGGGAATGAGCAGTTCTTC
TRBV5-1	TRBJ2-5	-	-	CASSRSREETQYF	TGCGCCAGCAGCCGGAGCCGGGAAGAGACCCAGTACTTC
TRBV10-3	TRBJ2-7	-	-	CAIRGAAGSEQYF	TGTGCCATCAGGGGCGCCGCTGGATCCGAGCAGTACTTC